A single sample is the source of the 5 T cell receptor beta chains below, sequenced in a study of brain T cells in children with intractable seizures. Sequenced by immunoSEQ multiplex PCR; TCRdb stores in-frame clones only, minus some. The sample lists about 64,000 clones, roughly 95% seen once, with over 0.35% in the top ten. The sample here was peripheral blood, taken at surgery. The receptors derive from a boy in the first two years of life with focal cortical dysplasia and intractable seizures.

V and J are TRBV27 and TRBJ2-7; 10 nucleotides match TRBD2. Unmatched junction bases numbered 0, after V lost 5 bases and J lost 2 bases. Per the germline V gene, CDR1 is MNHEY and CDR2 is SMNVEV (reference sequence). The CDR3 sequence is 13 residues long. CDR3 in DNA: TGTGCCAGCAGTAGCGGGAGGGCCTACGAGCAGTACTTC. It specifies CASSSGRAYEQYF.

The rearrangement joins TRBV3-1 (or the pseudogene TRBV3-2) to TRBJ1-2; D remains unclear. CDR1 and CDR2 (germline): LGHDT, YNNKEL (reference sequence). The CDR3 loop spans 13 amino acids. V shed 1 base and J shed 1 base, with 4 bases lying between them. The CDR3 nucleotides read TGTGCCAGCAGCCAAGGCAGTAACTATGGCTACACCTTC. It yields the protein CASSQGSNYGYTF.

V is TRBV7-2 and J is TRBJ2-7; TRBD2 aligns across 7 bases. Germline V lookup: CDR1 SGHTA, CDR2 FQGNSA. Germline trimming cut 1 base from V and 1 base from J; bases unmatched to any gene: 4. The CDR3 spans 15 residues. The CDR3: CASSLEASGSYEQYF. CDR3 nucleotides: TGTGCCAGCAGCTTAGAGGCTAGCGGATCCTACGAGCAGTACTTC.

The chain is built from TRBV28 and TRBJ2-5; no firm D call. The CDR3 is made up of 11 amino acids. Germline CDR1 MDHEN, CDR2 SYDVKM. Trimming removed 3 bases from V and 5 bases from J, with 4 bases in between. CDR3 sequence (DNA): TGTGCCAGCAGTTTGCAGGAGACCCAGTACTTC. The encoded protein is CASSLQETQYF.

The rearrangement links TRBV7-2 to TRBJ2-7; 8 bases match TRBD2. This CDR3 has 16 residues. V was clipped by 1 base and J by 5 bases; unmatched bases: 10. CDR1 is SGHTA and CDR2 is FQGNSA in the germline V gene. CDR3 bases: TGTGCCAGCAGCTTAGTGGGTAGCGGGAAGCAAAACGAGCAGTACTTC. Encoded protein: CASSLVGSGKQNEQYF.